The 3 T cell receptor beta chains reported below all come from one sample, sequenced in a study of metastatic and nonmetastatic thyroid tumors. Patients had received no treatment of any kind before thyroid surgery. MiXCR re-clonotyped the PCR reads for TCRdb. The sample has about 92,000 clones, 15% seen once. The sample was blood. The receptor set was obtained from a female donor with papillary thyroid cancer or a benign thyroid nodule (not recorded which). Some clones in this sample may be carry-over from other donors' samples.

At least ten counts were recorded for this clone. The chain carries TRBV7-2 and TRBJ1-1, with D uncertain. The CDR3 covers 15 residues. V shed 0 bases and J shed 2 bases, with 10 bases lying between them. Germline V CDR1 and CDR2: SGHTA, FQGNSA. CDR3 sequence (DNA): TGTGCCAGCAGCTTAGCGGCAGGCCGCAACACTGAAGCTTTCTTT. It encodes CASSLAAGRNTEAFF.

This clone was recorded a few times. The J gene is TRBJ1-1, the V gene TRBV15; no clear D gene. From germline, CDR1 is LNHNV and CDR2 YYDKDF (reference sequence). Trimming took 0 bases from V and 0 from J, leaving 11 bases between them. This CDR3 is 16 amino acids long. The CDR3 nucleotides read TGTGCCACCAGCAGAGATGTTCAGTGGTTGAACACTGAAGCTTTCTTT. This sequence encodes CATSRDVQWLNTEAFF.

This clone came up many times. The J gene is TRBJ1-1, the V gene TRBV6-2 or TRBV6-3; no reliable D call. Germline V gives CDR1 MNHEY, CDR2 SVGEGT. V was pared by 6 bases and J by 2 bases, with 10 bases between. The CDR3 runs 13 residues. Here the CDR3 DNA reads TGTGCCAGCAGGGAGAATTTTAACACTGAAGCTTTCTTT. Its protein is CASRENFNTEAFF.